The 25 T cell receptor beta chains in this list originate from one sample, sequenced in a study of blood T cell repertoires in COVID-19. Some clones are missing from TCRdb's copy, which holds only in-frame ones; the method was immunoSEQ multiplex PCR. The sample contains roughly 60,000 clones, roughly 87% of which appear only once. The sequencing input was peripheral blood. The receptors here all came from a man aged 35 to 55 with COVID-19, enrolled during active disease.

The gene calls are TRBV7-9 and TRBJ2-1; perhaps TRBD2 as D (5 bases). The CDR3 has 18 residues. Germline CDR1 and CDR2: SEHNR and FQNEAQ (reference sequence). V shed 1 base and J shed 1 base, with 17 bases lying between them. The CDR3 bases are TGTGCCAGCAGCTTAGAGGGAGTGGGAGATGGTTCCTACAATGAGCAGTTCTTC. This gives the protein CASSLEGVGDGSYNEQFF. Supplemented by reference TRBV7-9 and TRBJ2-1, the full variable domain reads DTGVSQNPRHKITKRGQNVTFRCDPISEHNRLYWYRQTLGQGPEFLTYFQNEAQLEKSRLLSDRFSAERPKGSFSTLEIQRTEQGDSAMYLCASSLEGVGDGSYNEQFFGPGTRLTVL.

As to this clone: This same CDR3 is encoded by further DNA sequences in the sample. The V and J genes are TRBV12-3 or TRBV12-4 and TRBJ2-5; D unclear. V was cut by 6 bases and J by 5 bases, with 7 bases left in between. The CDR3 totals 11 residues. The CDR3 bases are TGTGCCAGCAGCCCCGGGGAGACCCAGTACTTC. Translation gives CASSPGETQYF.

This clone came up many times. The chain has TRBV6-5 and TRBJ2-5; 11 nucleotides line up with TRBD2. Per germline, CDR1 MNHEY and CDR2 SVGAGI. V lost 4 bases and J lost 2; bases outside the gene matches: 0. The CDR3 loop spans 14 amino acids. Here the CDR3 DNA reads TGTGCCAGCAGTTGGACTAGCGGGCAAGAGACCCAGTACTTC. Protein: CASSWTSGQETQYF.

This chain connects TRBV28 to TRBJ2-7; weak D call: TRBD2 (5 bases). The CDR3 loop spans 14 amino acids. V lost 4 bases and J 3 bases, leaving 13 bases between the germline ends. The germline V gene has CDR1 MDHEN and CDR2 SYDVKM. CDR3 region: CASSSFTGGYEQYF. The DNA for the CDR3 is TGTGCCAGCAGTTCGTTCACCGGAGGCTACGAGCAGTACTTC. The variable domain in full, with the rest retrieved from reference TRBV28 and TRBJ2-7, is DVKVTQSSRYLVKRTGEKVFLECVQDMDHENMFWYRQDPGLGLRLIYFSYDVKMKEKGDIPEGYSVSREKKERFSLILESASTNQTSMYLCASSSFTGGYEQYFGPGTRLTVT.

The chain couples TRBV11-3 to TRBJ2-7; D may be TRBD1 (6 bases). Looked up from germline, CDR1 is SGHNT and CDR2 is YENEEA. The CDR3 consists of 15 residues. Trimming took off 3 bases at V and 1 base at J, with 13 bases between the two ends. CDR3 residues: CASSFLGQGSYEQYF. The DNA of the CDR3 is TGTGCCAGCAGCTTCTTGGGTCAGGGGTCCTACGAGCAGTACTTC.

This chain joins TRBV14 and TRBJ1-1; possibly TRBD1 for D (5 bases). V lost 3 bases and J lost 4, with 30 bases in between. The CDR3 spans 20 residues. Per germline, CDR1 SGHDN and CDR2 FVKESK. The CDR3 DNA sequence: TGTGCCAGCAGCCACCCACCCGAAGGACAAGGCCCCTCGATGGTCACTGAAGCTTTCTTT. It yields the protein CASSHPPEGQGPSMVTEAFF.

V and J are TRBV27 and TRBJ2-7; 7 bases align to TRBD2. V was clipped by 11 bases and J by 1 base; unmatched bases: 11. The germline V gene has CDR1 MNHEY and CDR2 SMNVEV (reference sequence). The CDR3 is 14 amino acids. The CDR3 loop reads CAVVPGGSSYEQYF. The CDR3 DNA follows: TGTGCCGTTGTTCCCGGGGGGAGTTCCTACGAGCAGTACTTC.

This rearrangement joins TRBV6-6 to TRBJ1-1, with a weak D call TRBD1 (6 bases). The ends were cut back, 4 bases at V and 3 bases at J, with 9 bases in the middle. This CDR3 has 13 amino acids. Germline loops: CDR1 MNHNY, CDR2 SVGAGI (reference sequence). The CDR3 DNA reads TGTGCCAGCAGTTCTAAGGGGGACACTGAAGCTTTCTTT. It translates to CASSSKGDTEAFF.

This sequence joins TRBV30 and TRBJ1-3, with unresolved D. The V and J ends lost 3 bases and 0 bases respectively, with 12 bases between them. This CDR3 has 15 amino acids. Germline V gives CDR1 GTSNPN, CDR2 SVGIG (reference sequence). Written as DNA, the CDR3 is TGTGCCTGGAGAAGCCCTCAATCCTCTGGAAACACCATATATTTT. Encoded protein: CAWRSPQSSGNTIYF.

This chain joins TRBV2 and TRBJ1-5; D not certain. Germline V gene data show CDR1 as SNHLY and CDR2 as FYNNEI. The CDR3 totals 15 residues. V lost 2 bases and J 6 bases, leaving 14 bases between the germline ends. The CDR3 DNA reads as TGTGCCAGCAGTGAAATGGGCAGAGACGGTCAGCCCCAGCATTTT. Its translation is CASSEMGRDGQPQHF.

This sequence joins TRBV19 and TRBJ2-1, with a possible D match to TRBD1 (6 bases). The germline gives CDR1 LNHDA, CDR2 SQIVND (reference sequence). V lost 1 base and J lost 7, with 14 bases in between. The CDR3 totals 15 residues. The CDR3 nucleotides read TGTGCCAGTAGTATAGGGTCAGGGGTTGGGAATGAGCAGTTCTTC. Translating gives CASSIGSGVGNEQFF.

This clone was recorded once. V gene TRBV5-1 combines with J gene TRBJ1-2, with 8 bases that match TRBD1. Germline lookup yields CDR1 SGHRS and CDR2 YFSETQ. The CDR3 runs to 13 residues. J lost 7 bases, V lost 4 bases, and 6 bases had no gene match. As DNA, the CDR3 is TGCGCCAGCAGCCCGGACAGGGCGGGTGGCTACACCTTC. Amino acid sequence: CASSPDRAGGYTF.

The V gene is TRBV19, the J gene TRBJ1-2, with D possibly being TRBD1 (6 bases). CDR3 length: 15 residues. Germline values: CDR1 LNHDA, CDR2 SQIVND (reference sequence). Trimming pared 4 bases from V and 5 bases from J, leaving 17 bases between. CDR3 in amino acids: CASSTLRDIAYGYTF. The CDR3 DNA reads as TGTGCCAGTAGTACCCTCCGGGACATTGCTTATGGCTACACCTTC. Variable domain in full (rest from reference TRBV19 and TRBJ1-2): DGGITQSPKYLFRKEGQNVTLSCEQNLNHDAMYWYRQDPGQGLRLIYYSQIVNDFQKGDIAEGYSVSREKKESFPLTVTSAQKNPTAFYLCASSTLRDIAYGYTFGSGTRLTVV.

The chain combines TRBV28 with TRBJ1-3, with TRBD1 identical over 7 bases. V shed 4 bases, J shed 3 bases, and the junction held 6 bases outside the gene matches. Germline V gene data show CDR1 as MDHEN and CDR2 as SYDVKM. This CDR3 has 15 residues. The CDR3 DNA reads as TGTGCCAGCAGTTGGAGGGGACAGCTTGGAAACACCATATATTTT. Its protein product is CASSWRGQLGNTIYF.

The V call is TRBV5-8, the J call TRBJ2-7; 7 bases line up with TRBD1. Per the germline V gene, CDR1 is SGHTS and CDR2 is YDEGEE. The CDR3 length is 17 residues. Unmatched junction bases numbered 9, after V lost 0 bases and J lost 0 bases. The CDR3 DNA sequence: TGTGCCAGCAGCTTGGCCCTGTCCCCAGGGGGCTCCTACGAGCAGTACTTC. Its translation is CASSLALSPGGSYEQYF.

The rearrangement uses TRBV25-1 and TRBJ2-6, with TRBD2 matching over 8 bases. J gave up 0 bases and V 6 bases, and 4 bases lay outside the gene matches. The CDR3 totals 16 residues. In germline, CDR1 is MGHDK, CDR2 SYGVNS. The CDR3 DNA reads TGTGCCAGCAGGTCTAGCGGGTCCTCTGGGGCCAACGTCCTGACTTTC. It translates to CASRSSGSSGANVLTF. Variable domain in full (rest from reference TRBV25-1 and TRBJ2-6): EADIYQTPRYLVIGTGKKITLECSQTMGHDKMYWYQQDPGMELHLIHYSYGVNSTEKGDLSSESTVSRIRTEHFPLTLESARPSHTSQYLCASRSSGSSGANVLTFGAGSRLTVL.

The CDR3 region is CASSLDRSNEQFF. CDR3 DNA: TGTGCCAGCAGTCTCGACAGGTCCAATGAGCAGTTCTTC. V is TRBV2 and J is TRBJ2-1; perhaps TRBD1 as D (6 bases). V gave up 5 bases and J gave up 6 bases, with 11 bases separating them. The CDR3 is 13 residues long. In germline, CDR1 is SNHLY, CDR2 FYNNEI.

The rearrangement links TRBV6-2 or TRBV6-3 to TRBJ1-2; D gene uncertain. Germline CDR1 reads MNHEY; CDR2 reads SVGEGT. V lost 4 bases and J lost 4, with 7 bases in between. The CDR3 loop spans 12 amino acids. CDR3 region: CASSWTPYGYTF. CDR3 in DNA: TGTGCCAGCAGTTGGACTCCCTATGGCTACACCTTC.

This clone was picked up one time. The CDR3 DNA reads TGCAGCGGGGATGGGGGCTCTGGCTACACCTTC. As protein: CSGDGGSGYTF. The chain uses TRBV29-1 and TRBJ1-2; D perhaps matches TRBD1 (6 bases). The CDR3 covers 11 residues. The germline V gene has CDR1 SQVTM and CDR2 ANQGSEA. V shed 7 bases and J shed 7 bases, with 13 bases lying between them.

The CDR3 DNA sequence: TGTGCCAGCTCACCACAGGGGGTCACTGAAGCTTTCTTT. This gives the protein CASSPQGVTEAFF. The chain recombines TRBV18 with TRBJ1-1, with D possibly TRBD1 on 6 matching bases. Per the germline V gene, CDR1 is KGHSH and CDR2 is LQKENI. This CDR3 spans 13 amino acids. Trimming removed 1 base from V and 4 bases from J, with 7 bases in between.

The rearrangement joins TRBV9 to TRBJ1-1, with 7 bases lining up with TRBD1. The CDR3 spans 14 residues. The germline V gene has CDR1 SGDLS and CDR2 YYNGEE. J was trimmed by 5 bases and V by 2 bases; bases with no gene match: 6. Written as DNA, the CDR3 is TGTGCCAGCAGCGTGACAGGGTCGAGTACTGAAGCTTTCTTT. Residues: CASSVTGSSTEAFF. Supplemented by reference TRBV9 and TRBJ1-1, the full variable domain reads DSGVTQTPKHLITATGQRVTLRCSPRSGDLSVYWYQQSLDQGLQFLIQYYNGEERAKGNILERFSAQQFPDLHSELNLSSLELGDSALYFCASSVTGSSTEAFFGQGTRLTVV.

V gene TRBV7-3 combines with J gene TRBJ2-6; a weak D match, TRBD1 (6 bases). The CDR3 has 16 amino acids. Trimming removed 5 bases from V and 0 bases from J, with 11 bases in between. Germline lookup yields CDR1 SGHTA and CDR2 FQGTGA. The CDR3: CASSPQGISGANVLTF. CDR3 bases: TGTGCCAGCAGCCCACAGGGTATCTCTGGGGCCAACGTCCTGACTTTC.

The chain couples TRBV20-1 to TRBJ2-3; 9 positions match TRBD2. The CDR3 spans 16 residues. From germline, CDR1 is DFQATT and CDR2 SNEGSKA (reference sequence). The V and J ends lost 3 bases and 2 bases, in that order; junction bases with no gene match: 9. CDR3 amino acids: CSASSGRGGPTDTQYF. CDR3 sequence (DNA): TGCAGTGCTAGTTCCGGGCGGGGGGGTCCCACAGATACGCAGTATTTT.

The chain uses TRBV2 and TRBJ2-3, with D tentatively TRBD2 (5 bases). Germline values: CDR1 SNHLY, CDR2 FYNNEI. The CDR3 has 13 amino acids. The V end was cut by 1 base, the J end by 8 bases, with 10 bases between. The CDR3 protein is CASSEEVGGTQYF. The CDR3 DNA reads TGTGCCAGCAGTGAAGAGGTAGGAGGTACGCAGTATTTT.

This chain connects TRBV7-9 to TRBJ2-2; the D gene is possibly TRBD2 (7 bases). The CDR3 is 16 amino acids. Trimming cost V 2 bases and J 4 bases, with 14 bases left between them. Germline assignment: CDR1 SEHNR and CDR2 FQNEAQ (reference sequence). CDR3 DNA: TGTGCCAGCAGCTTATACGGGGGGCGCGGCACCGGGGAGCTGTTTTTT. It specifies CASSLYGGRGTGELFF. Supplemented by reference TRBV7-9 and TRBJ2-2, the full variable domain reads DTGVSQNPRHKITKRGQNVTFRCDPISEHNRLYWYRQTLGQGPEFLTYFQNEAQLEKSRLLSDRFSAERPKGSFSTLEIQRTEQGDSAMYLCASSLYGGRGTGELFFGEGSRLTVL.